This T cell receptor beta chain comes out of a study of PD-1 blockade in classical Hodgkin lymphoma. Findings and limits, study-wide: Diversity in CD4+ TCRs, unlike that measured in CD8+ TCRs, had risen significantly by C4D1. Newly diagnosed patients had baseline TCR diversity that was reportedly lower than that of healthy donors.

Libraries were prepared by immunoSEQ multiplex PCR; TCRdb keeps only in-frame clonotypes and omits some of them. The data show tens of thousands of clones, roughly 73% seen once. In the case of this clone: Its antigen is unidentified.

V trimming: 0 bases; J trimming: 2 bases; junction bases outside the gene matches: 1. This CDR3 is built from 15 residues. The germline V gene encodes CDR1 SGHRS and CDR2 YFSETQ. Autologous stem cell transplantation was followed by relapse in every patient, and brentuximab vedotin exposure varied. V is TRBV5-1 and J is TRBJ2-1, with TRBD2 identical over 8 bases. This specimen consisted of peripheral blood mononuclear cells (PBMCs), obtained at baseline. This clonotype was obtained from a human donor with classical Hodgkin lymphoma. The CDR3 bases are TGCGCCAGCAGCTTGGAGACTAGCGCCTACAATGAGCAGTTCTTC. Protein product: CASSLETSAYNEQFF.